This TCR beta chain was identified during a study of T cells in Graves' hyperthyroidism and ophthalmopathy. Regarding the study as a whole: Median prediction lead before ophthalmopathy onset was 5 to 7.5 months with the model.

RNA transcripts served as the template for amplifying TCR beta CDR3 regions. The study used the HTBI primer set for a first-round RT-PCR of the TCR CDR3. TCRdb processed the multiplex PCR reads anew with MiXCR; each CDR3 protein has one entry. This sample yields around 300,000 distinct CDR3 sequences, of which approximately 15% are seen a single time; about 26% belongs to the top ten. This clonotype showed up many times. Its specificity is not known. Germline CDR1 and CDR2: MNHNS and SASEGT. CDR3 length: 12 residues. V was trimmed by 11 bases and J by 7 bases, leaving 15 bases between them. Patients were aged 18 to 65, had disease duration under 2 months, and had newly diagnosed hyperthyroidism.

The sequence came from a woman in her 30s with Graves' hyperthyroidism. The chain employs TRBV6-1 and TRBJ1-5; D is ambiguous. Sequenced material: blood. CDR3 bases: TGTGCCGGCAAAACTGGAGACCAGCCCCAGCATTTT. Translated, it gives CAGKTGDQPQHF.